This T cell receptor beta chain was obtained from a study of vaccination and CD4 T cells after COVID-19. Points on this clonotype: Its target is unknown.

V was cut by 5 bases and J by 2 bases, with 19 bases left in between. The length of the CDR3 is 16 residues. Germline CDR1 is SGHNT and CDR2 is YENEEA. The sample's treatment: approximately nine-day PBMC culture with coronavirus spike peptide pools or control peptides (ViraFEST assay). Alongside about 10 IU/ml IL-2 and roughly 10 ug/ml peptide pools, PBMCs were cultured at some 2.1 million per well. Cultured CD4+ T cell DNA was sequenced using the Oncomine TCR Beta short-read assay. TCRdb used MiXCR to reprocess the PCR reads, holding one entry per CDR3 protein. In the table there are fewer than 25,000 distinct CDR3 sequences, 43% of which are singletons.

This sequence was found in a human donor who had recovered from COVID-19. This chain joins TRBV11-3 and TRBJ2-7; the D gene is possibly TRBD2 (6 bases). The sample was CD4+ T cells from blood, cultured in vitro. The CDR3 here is CASSPLDRGGTYEQYF. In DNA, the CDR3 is TGTGCCAGCAGCCCTCTCGATCGGGGAGGAACCTACGAGCAGTACTTC. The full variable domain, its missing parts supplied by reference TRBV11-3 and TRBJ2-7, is EAGVVQSPRYKIIEKKQPVAFWCNPISGHNTLYWYLQNLGQGPELLIRYENEEAVDDSQLPKDRFSAERLKGVDSTLKIQPAELGDSAVYLCASSPLDRGGTYEQYFGPGTRLTVT.